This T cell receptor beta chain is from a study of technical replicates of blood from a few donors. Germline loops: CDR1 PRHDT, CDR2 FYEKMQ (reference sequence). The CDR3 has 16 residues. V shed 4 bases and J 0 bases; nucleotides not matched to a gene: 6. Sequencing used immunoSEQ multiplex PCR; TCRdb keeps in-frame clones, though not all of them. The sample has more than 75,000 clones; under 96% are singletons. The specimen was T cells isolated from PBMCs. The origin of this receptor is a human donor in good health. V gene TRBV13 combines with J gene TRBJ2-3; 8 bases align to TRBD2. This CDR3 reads CASSSARLASTDTQYF. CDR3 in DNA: TGTGCCAGCAGCTCCGCCCGACTAGCGAGCACAGATACGCAGTATTTT. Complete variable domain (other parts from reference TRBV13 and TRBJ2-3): AAGVIQSPRHLIKEKRETATLKCYPIPRHDTVYWYQQGPGQDPQFLISFYEKMQSDKGSIPDRFSAQQFSDYHSELNMSSLELGDSALYFCASSSARLASTDTQYFGPGTRLTVL.